This T cell receptor beta chain was sequenced in a study of tumor-infiltrating lymphocytes in oesophageal squamous cell carcinoma (dated by TCRdb to about 2016). There are a few counts of this clonotype. Its binding antigen is unknown. No quality values exist for individual bases; no much larger clone is one base distant. The library was produced with PCR. The reads were generated on an Illumina HiSeq 2000. The raw public reads went through TCRdb reprocessing: fastp at Q25, MiXCR clone calling, in-frame beta chains kept. Here each entry gathers all rows of one CDR3 protein and keeps the most common genes and DNA. The sample contains roughly 20,000 distinct CDR3 sequences, almost 40% of them found a single time. Jointly, the top ten make up roughly 6.4% of the sample. Its CDR3 holds 14 amino acids, cysteine through phenylalanine. Solely the CDR3 DNA is kept, with 42 bases framed from the first base. According to the germline V gene (reference sequence), CDR1 reads DFQATT and CDR2 reads SNEGSKA.

The sequence is built from TRBV20-1 and TRBJ2-7, with 8 middle bases fitting TRBD1. The J call is uncertain, as TRBJ2-5 better fits the DNA end. This receptor was identified in a male donor with esophageal squamous cell carcinoma. The sample taken for sequencing was blood. At the DNA level, the sequence is TGCAGTGCTAGGGACAGGGCGGGTACGGAGACCCAGTACTTC. Translation gives CSARDRAGTETQYF.